These T cell receptor beta chains were read from a single sample in a study of blood T cell repertoires in COVID-19. Sequencing was performed with immunoSEQ multiplex PCR; in TCRdb, only in-frame clones are kept and a portion is missing. The profile shows over 200,000 clones, approximately 90% of them singletons. Sequences were obtained from PBMCs or T cells enriched from blood (not recorded which). The receptors stem from a man aged 25-45 years who had recovered from COVID-19. Both conserved end residues are part of each CDR3. The D gene is left open where the match is weak. Clone size is given for some rows only: seen once, a few or many times, or a class if the clone is expanded.

J	V	D	size	CDR3	DNA
TRBJ1-2	TRBV28	NA	NA	CASSFLADGYTF	TGTGCCAGCAGTTTCCTGGCGGATGGCTACACCTTC
TRBJ2-6	TRBV7-9	NA	NA	CASSLGAGITSGANVLTF	TGTGCCAGCAGCTTAGGCGCAGGGATCACCTCTGGGGCCAACGTCCTGACTTTC
TRBJ1-1	TRBV6-4	NA	NA	CASSGLRQGAFF	TGTGCCAGCAGCGGTCTTCGTCAGGGAGCTTTCTTT
TRBJ2-1	TRBV2	TRBD2	few	CASSESLAGYNEQFF	TGTGCCAGCAGTGAATCTCTAGCGGGGTACAATGAGCAGTTCTTC
TRBJ1-1	TRBV28	NA	NA	CASSFPRDAKAEAFF	TGTGCCAGCAGTTTCCCCAGGGATGCCAAGGCTGAAGCTTTCTTT
TRBJ1-4	TRBV28	NA	NA	CASSSSDRTNEKLFF	TGTGCCAGCAGTTCCTCCGACAGAACTAATGAAAAACTGTTTTTT
TRBJ1-1	TRBV7-9	NA	NA	CASSAEGRGTEAFF	TGTGCCAGCAGCGCGGAGGGCCGGGGGACTGAAGCTTTCTTT
TRBJ2-7	TRBV5-1	TRBD1	NA	CASSLAGQDAYEQYF	TGCGCCAGCAGCTTGGCCGGACAGGATGCCTACGAGCAGTACTTC
TRBJ2-7	TRBV10-3	NA	NA	CAISESLGETYEQYF	TGTGCCATCAGTGAGAGCCTAGGGGAAACCTACGAGCAGTACTTC
TRBJ2-2	TRBV10-1	TRBD2	NA	CASSESGTTTGELFF	TGCGCCAGCAGTGAGTCGGGGACTACCACCGGGGAGCTGTTTTTT
TRBJ2-3	TRBV7-3	NA	NA	CASSLTSSGRGNTQYF	TGTGCCAGCAGCTTAACCTCATCGGGCAGGGGAAATACGCAGTATTTT
TRBJ2-7	TRBV28	TRBD2	NA	CATLLGGLAGEQYF	TGTGCCACCCTATTGGGTGGGCTAGCGGGCGAGCAGTACTTC
TRBJ2-3	TRBV5-8	NA	NA	CASPSYTDTQYF	TGTGCCAGCCCTTCCTACACAGATACGCAGTATTTT
TRBJ1-1	TRBV7-9	NA	NA	CASSRRGDTEAFF	TGTGCCAGCAGCAGACGGGGAGACACTGAAGCTTTCTTT
TRBJ2-7	TRBV13	NA	once	CASNKGLSSYEQYF	TGTGCCAGCAATAAGGGACTCAGCTCCTACGAGCAGTACTTC
TRBJ2-7	TRBV5-1	TRBD1	NA	CASSRTGTDPNEQYF	TGCGCCAGCAGCCGGACCGGGACAGATCCCAACGAGCAGTACTTC
TRBJ1-2	TRBV7-9	NA	NA	CASSTILQGVFYGYTF	TGTGCCAGCAGCACCATCCTACAGGGCGTATTCTATGGCTACACCTTC
TRBJ2-2	TRBV18	NA	NA	CASSPERWTGELFF	TGTGCCAGCTCACCGGAGAGGTGGACCGGGGAGCTGTTTTTT
TRBJ1-5	TRBV5-1	NA	NA	CASSLQGGNQPQHF	TGCGCCAGCAGCTTACAGGGCGGCAATCAGCCCCAGCATTTT
TRBJ2-3	TRBV6-1	NA	NA	CASSELGADTQYF	TGTGCCAGCAGTGAACTGGGCGCAGATACGCAGTATTTT
TRBJ2-1	TRBV5-1	TRBD2	NA	CASSWGTSGSSYNEQFF	TGCGCCAGCAGCTGGGGGACTAGCGGGAGCTCCTACAATGAGCAGTTCTTC
TRBJ1-2	TRBV9	NA	NA	CASSGEGGRPVDSGYTF	TGTGCCAGCAGCGGAGAGGGTGGACGGCCCGTTGATTCTGGCTACACCTTC
TRBJ1-3	TRBV6-5	NA	few	CASSSNPTGGNTIYF	TGTGCCAGCAGTTCAAACCCGACAGGCGGAAACACCATATATTTT
TRBJ2-7	TRBV5-4	TRBD1	NA	CAFSNQGASYEQYF	TGTGCCTTCTCCAACCAGGGGGCCTCCTACGAGCAGTACTTC
TRBJ2-5	TRBV6-6	TRBD2	once	CASSWILAGAETQYF	TGTGCCAGCAGTTGGATACTAGCGGGAGCGGAGACCCAGTACTTC
TRBJ1-5	TRBV6-1	TRBD1	NA	CASSEGQGHQPQHF	TGTGCCAGCAGTGAAGGACAGGGGCATCAGCCCCAGCATTTT
TRBJ1-1	TRBV5-4	NA	once	CASSLEQVNTEAFF	TGTGCCAGCAGCTTGGAACAGGTGAACACTGAAGCTTTCTTT
TRBJ1-2	TRBV7-2	NA	NA	CASSPITGGSYGYTF	TGTGCCAGCAGCCCCATAACGGGGGGGTCCTATGGCTACACCTTC
TRBJ1-1	TRBV18	NA	NA	CASSPLLGGTEAFF	TGTGCCAGCTCACCACTATTAGGGGGCACTGAAGCTTTCTTT
TRBJ2-1	TRBV10-2	TRBD2	NA	CASSEWLAGVDEQFF	TGCGCCAGCAGTGAGTGGCTAGCGGGAGTGGATGAGCAGTTCTTC
TRBJ1-4	TRBV29-1	NA	NA	CSVLGPNEKLFF	TGCAGCGTTTTGGGCCCGAATGAAAAACTGTTTTTT
TRBJ2-1	TRBV7-2	TRBD1	NA	CASSYDPTGEKQFF	TGTGCCAGCAGCTACGATCCTACAGGGGAAAAGCAGTTCTTC
TRBJ1-2	TRBV28	NA	NA	CASSRGLLLSSYGYTF	TGTGCCAGCAGCCGAGGGCTTCTGCTGTCGTCCTATGGCTACACCTTC
TRBJ1-1	TRBV30	NA	NA	CALSGGGKKSEAFF	TGTGCCTTATCGGGGGGAGGGAAAAAGTCTGAAGCTTTCTTT
TRBJ2-4	TRBV19	TRBD1	NA	CASIQGAGRAKNIQYF	TGTGCCAGTATACAGGGGGCCGGGAGAGCCAAAAACATTCAGTACTTC
TRBJ1-5	TRBV25-1	TRBD1	NA	CASSASGTGGVGNQPQHF	TGTGCCAGCAGTGCGTCCGGGACAGGGGGAGTCGGCAATCAGCCCCAGCATTTT
TRBJ2-7	TRBV30	TRBD1	NA	CAWRGQSSYEQYF	TGTGCCTGGAGGGGACAGAGCTCCTACGAGCAGTACTTC
TRBJ1-2	TRBV12-3/TRBV12-4	NA	NA	CASSFRGYGYTF	TGTGCCAGCAGTTTTCGAGGCTATGGCTACACCTTC
TRBJ1-2	TRBV24-1	NA	NA	CATSDLVGLYTF	TGTGCCACCAGTGATTTGGTAGGACTTTACACCTTC
TRBJ1-2	TRBV3-1/TRBV3-2	TRBD1	NA	CASSQDPLTGTYGYTF	TGTGCCAGCAGCCAAGATCCCCTGACAGGGACCTATGGCTACACCTTC
TRBJ2-1	TRBV12-3/TRBV12-4	TRBD2	many	CASRGGSNNEQFF	TGTGCCAGCAGGGGGGGGTCCAACAATGAGCAGTTCTTC
TRBJ2-1	TRBV7-3	TRBD1	NA	CASSSDRANEQFF	TGTGCCAGCAGCTCTGACAGGGCCAATGAGCAGTTCTTC
TRBJ2-2	TRBV5-3	TRBD1	NA	CARKTPGQSNTGELFF	TGTGCCAGAAAAACTCCGGGACAGTCGAACACCGGGGAGCTGTTTTTT
TRBJ1-1	TRBV14	TRBD1	few	CASSHIDRGDTEAFF	TGTGCCAGCAGCCACATAGACAGGGGGGACACTGAAGCTTTCTTT
TRBJ2-7	TRBV19	NA	few	CASSISSLYEQYF	TGTGCCAGTAGTATTTCCTCTCTCTACGAGCAGTACTTC
TRBJ2-1	TRBV5-1	TRBD2	NA	CASSSPGGGYNEQFF	TGCGCCAGCAGCTCCCCTGGGGGGGGGTACAATGAGCAGTTCTTC
TRBJ2-1	TRBV18	NA	NA	CASSQNNPYGGEYNEQFF	TGTGCCAGCTCCCAAAATAACCCCTACGGGGGTGAGTACAATGAGCAGTTCTTC
TRBJ2-4	TRBV7-2	NA	NA	CASSPSPAGSGAKNIQYF	TGTGCCAGCAGCCCCTCCCCGGCAGGGTCGGGAGCCAAAAACATTCAGTACTTC
TRBJ1-2	TRBV28	NA	once	CASSLSELSRGYTF	TGTGCCAGCAGTTTGAGCGAGCTATCAAGAGGCTACACCTTC
TRBJ1-1	TRBV19	NA	NA	CASNSWKTGEDTEAFF	TGTGCCAGTAATTCATGGAAGACGGGGGAGGACACTGAAGCTTTCTTT
TRBJ1-1	TRBV3-1/TRBV3-2	TRBD1	NA	CASSQGDRTNTEAFF	TGTGCCAGCAGCCAAGGGGACAGGACAAACACTGAAGCTTTCTTT
TRBJ2-1	TRBV12-3/TRBV12-4	TRBD2	NA	CASSLAGREFF	TGTGCCAGCAGCTTAGCGGGGAGGGAGTTCTTC
TRBJ1-1	TRBV12-3/TRBV12-4	NA	NA	CASSLGVPPEAFF	TGTGCCAGCAGCCTAGGAGTTCCACCTGAAGCTTTCTTT
TRBJ1-2	TRBV7-2	NA	NA	CASSLQGSDGYTF	TGTGCCAGCAGCTTACAGGGGTCGGATGGCTACACCTTC
TRBJ2-5	TRBV5-1	TRBD1	once	CASSPQGQQETQYF	TGCGCCAGCAGCCCTCAGGGACAGCAAGAGACCCAGTACTTC
TRBJ1-1	TRBV7-3	NA	NA	CASSVTENTEAFF	TGTGCCAGCAGCGTGACAGAGAACACTGAAGCTTTCTTT
TRBJ1-4	TRBV5-1	NA	many	CASSLRGLTNEKLFF	TGCGCCAGCAGCTTGCGAGGGCTAACTAATGAAAAACTGTTTTTT
TRBJ2-7	TRBV27	TRBD2	NA	CASSLMTSGTYEQYF	TGTGCCAGCAGTTTAATGACTAGCGGAACCTACGAGCAGTACTTC